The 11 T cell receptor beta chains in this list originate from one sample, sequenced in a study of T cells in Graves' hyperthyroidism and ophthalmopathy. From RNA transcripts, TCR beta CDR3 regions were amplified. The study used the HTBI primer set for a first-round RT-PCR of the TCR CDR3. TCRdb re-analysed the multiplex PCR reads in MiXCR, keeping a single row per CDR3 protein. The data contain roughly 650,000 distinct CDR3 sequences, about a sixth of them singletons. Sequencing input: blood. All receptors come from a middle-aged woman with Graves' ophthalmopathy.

CDR3 in amino acids: CAISESGQTEAFF. CDR3 DNA: TGTGCCATCAGTGAGTCGGGGCAGACTGAAGCTTTCTTT. The chain recombines TRBV10-3 with TRBJ1-1; a possible D gene is TRBD1 (5 bases). Trimming stripped 0 bases from V and 5 bases from J, with 7 bases between. Germline CDR1 and CDR2: ENHRY and SYGVKD. The CDR3 loop spans 13 amino acids.

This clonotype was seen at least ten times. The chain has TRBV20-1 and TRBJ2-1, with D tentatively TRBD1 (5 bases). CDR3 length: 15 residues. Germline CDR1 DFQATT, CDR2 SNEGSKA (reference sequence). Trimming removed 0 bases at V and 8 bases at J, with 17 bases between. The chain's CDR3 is CSARDSGHSGDEQFF. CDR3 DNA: TGCAGTGCTAGAGATTCAGGACACTCGGGCGATGAGCAGTTCTTC.

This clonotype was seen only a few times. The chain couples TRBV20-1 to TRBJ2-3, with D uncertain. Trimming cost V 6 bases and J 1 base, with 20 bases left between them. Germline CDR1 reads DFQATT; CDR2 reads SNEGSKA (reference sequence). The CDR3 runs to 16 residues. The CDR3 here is CSASAVTRPGTDTQYF. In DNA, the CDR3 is TGCAGTGCGAGTGCCGTAACGCGCCCGGGCACAGATACGCAGTATTTT.

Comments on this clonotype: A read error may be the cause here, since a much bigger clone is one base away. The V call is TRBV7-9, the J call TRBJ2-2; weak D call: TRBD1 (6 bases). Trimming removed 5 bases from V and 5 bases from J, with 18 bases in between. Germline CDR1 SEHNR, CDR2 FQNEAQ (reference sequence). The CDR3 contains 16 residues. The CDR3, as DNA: TGTGCCAGCAGCCCTTGGCAGGGGCAGGTGACCGGGGAGCTGTTTTTT. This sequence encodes CASSPWQGQVTGELFF.

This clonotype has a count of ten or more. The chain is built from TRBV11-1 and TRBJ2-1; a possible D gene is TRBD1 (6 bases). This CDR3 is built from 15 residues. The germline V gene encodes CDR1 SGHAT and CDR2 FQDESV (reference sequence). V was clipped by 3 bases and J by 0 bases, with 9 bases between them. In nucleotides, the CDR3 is TGTGCCAGCAGCTTCGGGACAAGCTCCTACAATGAGCAGTTCTTC. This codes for CASSFGTSSYNEQFF.

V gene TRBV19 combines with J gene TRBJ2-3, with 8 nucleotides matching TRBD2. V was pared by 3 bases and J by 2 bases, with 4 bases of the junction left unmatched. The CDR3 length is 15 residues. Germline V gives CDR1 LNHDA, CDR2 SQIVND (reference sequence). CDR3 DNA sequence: TGTGCCAGTAGTATTTTTAGCGGGAACACAGATACGCAGTATTTT. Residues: CASSIFSGNTDTQYF.

For the CDR3, the DNA is TGTGCCAGCAGTTCCACACTAGCGGGAGAAGAGACCCAGTACTTC. Translating it yields CASSSTLAGEETQYF. The rearrangement links TRBV6-9 to TRBJ2-5; TRBD2 agrees at 11 bases. Trimming took 4 bases from V and 3 from J; bases not matched to a gene: 4. The CDR3 has 15 amino acids. Per germline, CDR1 MNHGY and CDR2 SVAAGI.

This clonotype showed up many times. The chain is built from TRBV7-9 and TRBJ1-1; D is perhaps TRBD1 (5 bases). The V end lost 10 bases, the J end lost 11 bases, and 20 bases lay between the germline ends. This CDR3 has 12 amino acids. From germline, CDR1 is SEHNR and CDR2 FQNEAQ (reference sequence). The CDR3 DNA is TGTGCCACCACCCCCATGGGGGGGGATGCTTTCTTT. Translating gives CATTPMGGDAFF.

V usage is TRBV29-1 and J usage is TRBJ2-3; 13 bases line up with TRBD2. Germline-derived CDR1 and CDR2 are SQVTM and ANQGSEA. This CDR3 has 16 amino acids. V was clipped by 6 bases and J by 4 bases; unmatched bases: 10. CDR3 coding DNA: TGCAGCGTCGCCCAGGGACTAGCGGGGACTTCAGATACGCAGTATTTT. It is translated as CSVAQGLAGTSDTQYF.

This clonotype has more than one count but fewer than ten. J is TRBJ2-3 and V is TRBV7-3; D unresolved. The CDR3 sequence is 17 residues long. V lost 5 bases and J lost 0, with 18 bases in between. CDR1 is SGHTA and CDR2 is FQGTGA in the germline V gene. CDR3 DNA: TGTGCCAGCAGCCCTAATCCTTTGCTAGATAGCACAGATACGCAGTATTTT. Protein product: CASSPNPLLDSTDTQYF.

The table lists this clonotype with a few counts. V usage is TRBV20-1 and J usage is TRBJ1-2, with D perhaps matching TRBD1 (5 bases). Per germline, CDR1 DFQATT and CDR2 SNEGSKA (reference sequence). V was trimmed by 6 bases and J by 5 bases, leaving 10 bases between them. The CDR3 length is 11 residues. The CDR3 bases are TGCAGTGCCGGGACGGAGTATGGCTACACCTTC. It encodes CSAGTEYGYTF.